There are a few counts of the clone carrying this TCR beta chain. Its antigen remains unidentified. Libraries were prepared by immunoSEQ multiplex PCR; TCRdb keeps only in-frame clonotypes and omits some of them. Of about 70,000 clones listed, approximately 76% are singletons. These data originate in a study of radiotherapy plus CTLA-4 blockade in lung cancer. The V end was cut by 1 base, the J end by 6 bases, with 16 bases between. Germline V gene lookup returns CDR1 SGHRS and CDR2 YFSETQ. The CDR3 covers 15 residues. Whole-study findings and limits: Interferon-beta and early blood T cell clone dynamics reportedly predicted response best.

This material consisted of peripheral blood, taken from a patient treated with radiotherapy plus ipilimumab. The receptor was isolated from a human donor with non-small cell lung cancer whose response to radiotherapy plus ipilimumab could not be evaluated. Some clones in this sample may be carry-over from other donors' samples. The chain is built from TRBV5-1 and TRBJ1-2; D is unresolved. DNA of the CDR3: TGCGCCAGCAGCTTGTCCCTCGGAAAGGAGGATGGCTACACCTTC. Translated, it gives CASSLSLGKEDGYTF.